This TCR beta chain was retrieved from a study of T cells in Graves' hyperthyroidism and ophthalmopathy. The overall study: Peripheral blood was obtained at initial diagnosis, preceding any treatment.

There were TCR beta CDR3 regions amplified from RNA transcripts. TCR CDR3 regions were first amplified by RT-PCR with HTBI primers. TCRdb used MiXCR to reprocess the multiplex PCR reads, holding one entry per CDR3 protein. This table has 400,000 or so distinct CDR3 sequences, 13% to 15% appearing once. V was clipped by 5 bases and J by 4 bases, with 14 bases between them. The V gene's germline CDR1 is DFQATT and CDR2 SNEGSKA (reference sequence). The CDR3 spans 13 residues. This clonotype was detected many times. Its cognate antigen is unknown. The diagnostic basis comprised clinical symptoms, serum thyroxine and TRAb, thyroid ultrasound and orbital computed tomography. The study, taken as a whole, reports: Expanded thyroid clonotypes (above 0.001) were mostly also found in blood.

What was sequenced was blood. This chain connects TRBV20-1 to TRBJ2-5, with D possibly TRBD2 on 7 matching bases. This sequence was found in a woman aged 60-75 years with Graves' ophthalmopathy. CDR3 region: CSAFRGGGETQYF. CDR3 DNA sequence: TGCAGTGCTTTTAGGGGGGGTGGAGAGACCCAGTACTTC.